These 16 T cell receptor beta chains were sequenced from one sample in a study of blood T cell repertoires in COVID-19. The data were produced by immunoSEQ multiplex PCR, yet TCRdb's version contains in-frame clones alone and is incomplete. The data hold approximately 49,000 clones, with 85% to 90% observed a single time. Sequenced: peripheral blood. All receptors derive from a man aged 50 to 59 with acute or convalescent COVID-19.

The rearrangement links TRBV19 to TRBJ1-1, with 8 bases identical to TRBD1. Germline assignment: CDR1 LNHDA and CDR2 SQIVND (reference sequence). J gave up 3 bases and V 5 bases, and 2 bases lay outside the gene matches. The length of the CDR3 is 13 residues. DNA for the CDR3: TGTGCCAGTAGTGAACAGGGGGACACTGAAGCTTTCTTT. Its translation is CASSEQGDTEAFF.

The rearrangement joins TRBV18 to TRBJ2-7, with D uncertain. Trimming took 4 bases from V and 1 from J, leaving 11 bases between them. The CDR3 is 14 residues long. Germline assignment: CDR1 KGHSH and CDR2 LQKENI. The CDR3 loop is CASSLSSTSYEQYF. In DNA form, the CDR3 reads TGTGCCAGCTCACTTAGCAGTACATCCTACGAGCAGTACTTC.

CDR3 DNA sequence: TGTGCCAGCAGGGGGGGGTCGACTGGGGCGGATACGCAGTATTTT. Its protein is CASRGGSTGADTQYF. J is TRBJ2-3 and V is TRBV28; 7 nucleotides align to TRBD2. After removal of 6 bases from V and 6 bases from J, the junction contained 12 bases not matched to a gene. The length of the CDR3 is 15 residues. Germline V gives CDR1 MDHEN, CDR2 SYDVKM. The full variable domain, completed using reference TRBV28 and TRBJ2-3, is DVKVTQSSRYLVKRTGEKVFLECVQDMDHENMFWYRQDPGLGLRLIYFSYDVKMKEKGDIPEGYSVSREKKERFSLILESASTNQTSMYLCASRGGSTGADTQYFGPGTRLTVL.

This clone has a single count. The gene calls are TRBV7-9 and TRBJ2-3, with 8 bases aligning to TRBD1. The CDR3 is 16 residues long. The V segment lost 5 bases and the J segment 0 bases; nucleotides outside the gene matches: 7. The germline CDR1 and CDR2 sequences are SEHNR and FQNEAQ (reference sequence). This CDR3 is CASSRYRGISTDTQYF. Here the CDR3 DNA reads TGTGCCAGCAGCCGGTACAGGGGGATAAGCACAGATACGCAGTATTTT.

The genes are TRBV30 and TRBJ1-5; D unclear. CDR3 size: 14 residues. Trimming took 3 bases from V and 3 from J, leaving 12 bases between them. Germline assignment: CDR1 GTSNPN and CDR2 SVGIG (reference sequence). The CDR3 here is CAWSDLAVNQPQHF. In DNA form, the CDR3 reads TGTGCCTGGAGCGACTTGGCCGTCAATCAGCCCCAGCATTTT.

The chain links TRBV4-1 to TRBJ2-5, with 7 bases that match TRBD2. Per the germline V gene, CDR1 is MGHRA and CDR2 is YSYEKL. This CDR3 has 15 amino acids. The V segment lost 0 bases and the J segment 2 bases; nucleotides outside the gene matches: 3. CDR3 coding DNA: TGCGCCAGCAGCCAAGAAGGGACTAATCAAGAGACCCAGTACTTC. As protein: CASSQEGTNQETQYF.

The chain combines TRBV2 with TRBJ2-3, with 14 bases lining up with TRBD2. Germline assignment: CDR1 SNHLY and CDR2 FYNNEI. J lost 6 bases, V lost 6 bases, and 8 bases had no gene match. This CDR3 has 16 residues. In DNA, the CDR3 is TGTGCCAGCAGCGCCGGACTAGCGGGAGGTCGGGATACGCAGTATTTT. It yields the protein CASSAGLAGGRDTQYF.

The chain employs TRBV3-1 (or the pseudogene TRBV3-2) and TRBJ2-2, with 12 bases fitting TRBD2. The CDR3 runs to 16 residues. Looked up from germline, CDR1 is LGHDT and CDR2 is YNNKEL (reference sequence). Losses at the gene ends were 2 bases for V and 6 bases for J; bases not matched to a gene: 4. DNA for the CDR3: TGTGCCAGCAGCCAAATAGGACTAGCGGGACCCGGGGAGCTGTTTTTT. Its translation is CASSQIGLAGPGELFF.

This clone came up once. This CDR3 reads CASSLTGDLGNTEAFF. Written as DNA, the CDR3 is TGTGCCAGCAGCTTAACAGGGGACCTCGGGAACACTGAAGCTTTCTTT. V usage is TRBV11-2 and J usage is TRBJ1-1; TRBD1 aligns across 7 bases. After removal of 2 bases from V and 1 base from J, the junction contained 7 bases not matched to a gene. This CDR3 has 16 amino acids. Germline assignment: CDR1 SGHAT and CDR2 FQNNGV.

Worth noting for this clone: Its ends do not fully match the called genes, so a read error is possible. The V and J genes are TRBV7-7 and TRBJ2-1, with 11 bases that match TRBD2. The CDR3 contains 15 residues. CDR1 is SSHAT and CDR2 is FNYEAQ in the germline V gene (reference sequence). This CDR3 is CASSTRLAGRDEQFF. As DNA, the CDR3 is TGTGCTAGCAGCACACGACTAGCGGGACGGGATGAGCAGTTCTTC.

The chain links TRBV5-1 to TRBJ2-1, with 9 bases identical to TRBD1. Trimming removed 7 bases from V and 2 bases from J; junction bases left unmatched: 10. Germline V CDR1 and CDR2: SGHRS, YFSETQ. There are 16 residues in the CDR3. The CDR3 sequence: CASGVRQGVTYNEQFF. The CDR3 DNA reads TGCGCCAGCGGAGTCCGACAGGGGGTCACCTACAATGAGCAGTTCTTC.

The V gene is TRBV5-6, the J gene TRBJ1-4, with D tentatively TRBD1 (6 bases). Germline CDR1 and CDR2: SGHDT and YYEEEE. The V and J ends lost 4 bases and 4 bases respectively, with 11 bases between them. The CDR3 loop spans 14 amino acids. CDR3 sequence: CASSRTENNEKLFF. CDR3 DNA: TGTGCCAGCAGCCGGACAGAGAATAATGAAAAACTGTTTTTT.

V gene TRBV27 combines with J gene TRBJ1-5, with TRBD1 matching over 7 bases. The ends lost 5 bases at V and 7 bases at J; junction bases unmatched: 5. CDR3 size: 13 residues. The germline V gene has CDR1 MNHEY and CDR2 SMNVEV (reference sequence). CDR3 sequence reads: CASSVTGRQPQHF. The DNA of the CDR3 is TGTGCCAGCAGTGTGACAGGGCGACAGCCCCAGCATTTT.

V is TRBV28 and J is TRBJ2-1; 8 bases line up with TRBD2. The trim removed 4 bases at V and 8 bases at J, leaving 10 bases unmatched. The CDR3 contains 15 residues. CDR1 is MDHEN and CDR2 is SYDVKM in the germline V gene. Here the CDR3 reads CASSWDSGGRYEQFF. CDR3 sequence (DNA): TGTGCCAGCAGTTGGGACTCCGGCGGGAGGTATGAGCAGTTCTTC.

This rearrangement joins TRBV6-1 to TRBJ2-6; D possibly corresponds to TRBD2 (5 bases). V was pared by 3 bases and J by 0 bases, with 6 bases between. The CDR3 has 15 amino acids. Germline lookup yields CDR1 MNHNS and CDR2 SASEGT. In nucleotides, the CDR3 is TGTGCCAGCAGTGAGAGGGTCTCTGGGGCCAACGTCCTGACTTTC. It yields the protein CASSERVSGANVLTF.

This sequence joins TRBV11-3 and TRBJ2-1, with 7 bases that match TRBD1. CDR3 length: 15 amino acids. V was clipped by 1 base and J by 7 bases; unmatched bases: 7. Per germline, CDR1 SGHNT and CDR2 YENEEA. CDR3 residues: CASSLAPTGFNEQFF. CDR3 sequence (DNA): TGTGCCAGCAGCTTAGCACCGACAGGGTTTAATGAGCAGTTCTTC.